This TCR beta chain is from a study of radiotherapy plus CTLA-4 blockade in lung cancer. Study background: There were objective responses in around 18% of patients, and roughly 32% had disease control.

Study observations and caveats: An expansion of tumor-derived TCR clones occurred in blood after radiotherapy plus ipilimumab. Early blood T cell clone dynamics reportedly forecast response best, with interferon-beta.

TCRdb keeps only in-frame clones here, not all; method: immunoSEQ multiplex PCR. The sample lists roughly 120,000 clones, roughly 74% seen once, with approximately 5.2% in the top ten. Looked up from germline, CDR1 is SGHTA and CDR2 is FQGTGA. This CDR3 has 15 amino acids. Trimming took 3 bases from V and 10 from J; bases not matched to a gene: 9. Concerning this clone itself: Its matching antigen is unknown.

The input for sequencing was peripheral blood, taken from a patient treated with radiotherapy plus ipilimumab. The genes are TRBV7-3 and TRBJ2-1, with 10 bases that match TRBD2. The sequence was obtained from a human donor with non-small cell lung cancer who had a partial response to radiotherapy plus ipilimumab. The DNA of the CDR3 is TGTGCCAGCAGCTTGTCCAGCGGGAGGGCCGGAGAGCAGTTCTTC. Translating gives CASSLSSGRAGEQFF.